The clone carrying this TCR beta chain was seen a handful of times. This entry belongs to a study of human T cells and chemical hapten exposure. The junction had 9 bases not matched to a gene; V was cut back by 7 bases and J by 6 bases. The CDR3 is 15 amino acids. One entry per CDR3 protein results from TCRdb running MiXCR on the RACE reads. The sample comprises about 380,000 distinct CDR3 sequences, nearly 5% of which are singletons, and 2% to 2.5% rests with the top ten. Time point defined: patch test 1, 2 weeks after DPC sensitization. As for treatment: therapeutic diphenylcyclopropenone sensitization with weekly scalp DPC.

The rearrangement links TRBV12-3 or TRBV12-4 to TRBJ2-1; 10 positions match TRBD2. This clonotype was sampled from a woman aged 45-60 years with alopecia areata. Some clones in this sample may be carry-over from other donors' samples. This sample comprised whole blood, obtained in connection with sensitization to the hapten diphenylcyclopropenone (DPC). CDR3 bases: TGTGCCAGCATTCTAACTAGCGGGGATTCCAATGAGCAGTTCTTC. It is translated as CASILTSGDSNEQFF.